This T cell receptor (beta chain) was recorded in a study of identifying expanded T cells in peripheral blood. Findings and limits, study-wide: Over approximately two and four weeks, about 15 and 18 clones changed, versus 1.2 between replicates. Roughly two-week clone count variance significantly increased as total template count grew.

Repertoires were generated with immunoSEQ multiplex PCR, while TCRdb's copy carries only in-frame clones and drops some. This table holds around 50,000 clones, approximately 89% found once. Collection occurred without any documented infections or immune events in donors. In germline, CDR1 is LNHDA, CDR2 SQIVND (reference sequence). V was shortened by 5 bases and J by 3 bases, with 20 bases between the two germline ends. The CDR3 length is 17 residues. Regarding this clone: Its antigen is not known.

This TCR derives from a person aged 18-69 years in good health. Sequencing used blood. The V gene is TRBV19, the J gene TRBJ1-5; tentatively, D is TRBD1 (5 bases). As DNA, the CDR3 is TGTGCCAGTAGTGTAGGAGAGGGTCGGGGGTACAATCAGCCCCAGCATTTT. This codes for CASSVGEGRGYNQPQHF.